The 29 T cell receptor beta chains presented below share a single source sample, sequenced in a study of response to subunit inactivated influenza vaccine. TCRdb passed the RT-PCR reads through MiXCR, listing each CDR3 protein once. Of 500,000 to 600,000 distinct CDR3 sequences listed, 14% are singletons. The specimen comprised PBMCs from blood, sampled roughly 12 days after vaccination. All receptors come from a man aged 50-59 years who received an inactivated influenza vaccine.

The chain links TRBV20-1 to TRBJ1-3, with TRBD1 as a possible D gene (5 bases). This CDR3 is built from 14 residues. V lost 6 bases to trimming and J lost 0 bases, with 12 bases between them. Germline CDR1 reads DFQATT; CDR2 reads SNEGSKA (reference sequence). CDR3 DNA sequence: TGCAGTGCAGAAGGGACGGTCTCTGGAAACACCATATATTTT. It translates to CSAEGTVSGNTIYF.

This clonotype was picked up a small number of times. This chain uses TRBV3-1 with TRBJ1-6; D might be TRBD1 (6 bases). The germline V gene has CDR1 LGHDT and CDR2 YNNKEL (reference sequence). The CDR3 length is 18 residues. With 0 bases removed from V and 10 bases from J, the gap between germline ends came to 22 bases. CDR3 protein: CASSQDPIVGALGSPLHF. The CDR3 DNA is TGTGCCAGCAGCCAAGATCCGATCGTGGGGGCATTGGGGTCACCCCTCCACTTT. The full variable domain, its missing parts supplied by reference TRBV3-1 and TRBJ1-6, is DTAVSQTPKYLVTQMGNDKSIKCEQNLGHDTMYWYKQDSKKFLKIMFSYNNKELIINETVPNRFSPKSPDKAHLNLHINSLELGDSAVYFCASSQDPIVGALGSPLHFGNGTRLTVT.

This clonotype was detected only a few times. The gene calls are TRBV10-3 and TRBJ2-7; 9 nucleotides match TRBD1. This CDR3 region has 12 residues. Trimming took 9 bases from V and 5 from J; bases not matched to a gene: 5. Germline-derived CDR1 and CDR2 are ENHRY and SYGVKD. The CDR3 loop is CAIGQGIHEQYF. For the CDR3, the DNA is TGTGCCATAGGACAGGGGATACACGAGCAGTACTTC.

This clonotype was counted a few times. The rearrangement links TRBV3-1 to TRBJ2-7, with a possible D match to TRBD1 (5 bases). From germline, CDR1 is LGHDT and CDR2 YNNKEL (reference sequence). This CDR3 has 15 residues. V lost 1 base and J 4 bases, leaving 14 bases between the germline ends. CDR3 sequence: CASSQARIRDYEQYF. In nucleotides, the CDR3 is TGTGCCAGCAGCCAAGCTAGGATCAGGGATTACGAGCAGTACTTC.

The V call is TRBV30, the J call TRBJ1-1, with D uncertain. The length of the CDR3 is 12 residues. V was pared by 6 bases and J by 1 base, with 9 bases between. Germline values: CDR1 GTSNPN, CDR2 SVGIG (reference sequence). CDR3 sequence: CACVRRNTEAFF. CDR3 in DNA: TGTGCCTGCGTGCGGCGGAACACTGAAGCTTTCTTT.

This sequence joins TRBV5-3 and TRBJ1-4; D not resolved. TRBV5-3 is an open reading frame whose function is uncertain. The V and J ends lost 9 bases and 8 bases respectively, with 20 bases between them. This CDR3 has 14 amino acids. Here the CDR3 reads CAMGPGLICEKLFF. The CDR3 DNA sequence: TGTGCCATGGGCCCCGGGCTCATCTGCGAAAAACTGTTTTTT.

The chain combines TRBV10-3 with TRBJ1-5; possible D gene TRBD1, 6 bases. CDR3 length equals 13 residues. Between the trimmed V and J ends, which lost 6 bases and 5 bases, there was a span of 11 bases. Germline V gives CDR1 ENHRY, CDR2 SYGVKD. CDR3 nucleotides: TGTGCCATCAGGGGGGCGGCGGATCAGCCCCAGCATTTT. Translated, it gives CAIRGAADQPQHF.

This sequence joins TRBV6-2 or TRBV6-3 and TRBJ1-2, with TRBD1 identical over 9 bases. Germline CDR1 reads MNHEY; CDR2 reads SVGEGT. With 6 bases clipped from V and 3 bases from J, the junction kept 23 bases outside the gene matches. This CDR3 has 20 amino acids. CDR3 coding DNA: TGTGCCAGCAGCTCCCGGCGCGCCCCTCGACAGGGGGGTCCGGACTATGGCTACACCTTC. Residues: CASSSRRAPRQGGPDYGYTF.

J is TRBJ2-1 and V is TRBV20-1; D remains unclear. V lost 4 bases, J lost 2 bases, and 18 bases lay in between. This CDR3 is 16 amino acids long. The V gene's germline CDR1 is DFQATT and CDR2 SNEGSKA (reference sequence). CDR3 nucleotide sequence: TGCAGTGCTACCGGCTTACCGACGGGTCCCTACAATGAGCAGTTCTTC. The encoded protein is CSATGLPTGPYNEQFF.

This CDR3 reads CAISEWGTSGTSSYEQYF. The CDR3 DNA reads as TGTGCCATCAGTGAATGGGGGACTAGCGGTACCAGCTCCTACGAGCAGTACTTC. The rearrangement uses TRBV10-3 and TRBJ2-7; 11 bases are shared with TRBD2. With V trimmed by 3 bases and J by 0 bases, 10 bases remained unmatched. The CDR3 is made up of 18 amino acids. Germline values: CDR1 ENHRY, CDR2 SYGVKD.

The CDR3 bases are TGCAGTGCTAGCAAGCGGGGAGGCGTAAATGAGCAGTTCTTC. Protein product: CSASKRGGVNEQFF. The chain joins TRBV20-1 to TRBJ2-1, with 7 bases that match TRBD2. This CDR3 has 14 amino acids. J lost 7 bases, V lost 3 bases, and 9 bases had no gene match. CDR1 DFQATT and CDR2 SNEGSKA come from the germline V gene (reference sequence).

This clonotype has a count of ten or more. The chain recombines TRBV5-1 with TRBJ2-1; D is undetermined. The V gene lost 4 bases and the J gene lost 6 bases, with 8 bases spanning the gap. CDR1 is SGHRS and CDR2 is YFSETQ in the germline V gene. CDR3 size: 12 residues. The CDR3 loop reads CASSPMSNEQFF. The DNA for the CDR3 is TGCGCCAGCAGCCCGATGTCCAATGAGCAGTTCTTC.

This clonotype has more than one count but fewer than ten. The gene calls are TRBV6-5 and TRBJ2-1, with D possibly being TRBD2 (6 bases). Deletions cut 2 bases from V and 5 bases from J, with 16 bases between. Germline lookup yields CDR1 MNHEY and CDR2 SVGAGI. This CDR3 has 16 amino acids. CDR3 coding DNA: TGTGCCAGCAGTTACCGGACTACACGGCCGCACAATGAGCAGTTCTTC. Residues: CASSYRTTRPHNEQFF.

This clonotype was recorded at least ten times. V gene TRBV7-2 combines with J gene TRBJ2-7, with D perhaps matching TRBD2 (6 bases). V shed 1 base and J shed 2 bases, with 12 bases lying between them. The CDR3 has 15 amino acids. CDR1 and CDR2 from the germline V gene are SGHTA and FQGNSA. DNA for the CDR3: TGTGCCAGCAGCTTAGAAAGGACTACTACCTACGAGCAGTACTTC. This codes for CASSLERTTTYEQYF.

CDR3 amino acids: CSVGQGAITDTQYF. The DNA of the CDR3 is TGCAGCGTTGGACAGGGGGCGATCACAGATACGCAGTATTTT. V is TRBV29-1 and J is TRBJ2-3; 10 nucleotides match TRBD1. This CDR3 comprises 14 residues. From germline, CDR1 is SQVTM and CDR2 ANQGSEA. With 4 bases clipped from V and 2 bases from J, the junction kept 3 bases outside the gene matches.

This clonotype has at least ten counts. The rearrangement uses TRBV5-1 and TRBJ2-1, with TRBD1 as a possible D gene (5 bases). Germline V gene lookup returns CDR1 SGHRS and CDR2 YFSETQ. V lost 4 bases to trimming and J lost 9 bases, with 14 bases between them. The CDR3 consists of 13 residues. The CDR3 sequence: CASSHKTGSEQFF. The CDR3 bases are TGCGCCAGCAGCCATAAAACAGGTAGTGAGCAGTTCTTC.

Points on this clonotype: The CDR3 carries no conserved terminal phenylalanine or tryptophan, so it likely arises from a read error. The V and J genes are TRBV18 and TRBJ1-5; D gene ambiguous. Germline V gene sequence: CDR1 KGHSH, CDR2 LQKENI. Deletions cut 0 bases from V and 4 bases from J, with 1 base between. The CDR3 has 12 amino acids. The CDR3 reads CASSPPNQPQHV. CDR3 bases: TGTGCCAGCTCACCACCGAATCAGCCCCAGCATGTT.

A few counts support this clonotype. This sequence joins TRBV9 and TRBJ2-2; D not resolved. Germline V gene data show CDR1 as SGDLS and CDR2 as YYNGEE. V gave up 0 bases and J gave up 0 bases, with 6 bases separating them. The CDR3 extends over 15 amino acids. The DNA for the CDR3 is TGTGCCAGCAGCGTAGCTGGGACGAACACCGGGGAGCTGTTTTTT. This encodes CASSVAGTNTGELFF.

This rearrangement joins TRBV20-1 to TRBJ2-5, with D unresolved. Germline CDR1 DFQATT, CDR2 SNEGSKA (reference sequence). This CDR3 spans 14 amino acids. V lost 6 bases and J lost 5, with 19 bases in between. CDR3 sequence: CSAAFGTQGETQYF. The DNA of the CDR3 is TGCAGTGCCGCGTTCGGCACCCAAGGGGAGACCCAGTACTTC.

This clonotype was seen more than once but under ten times. The chain has TRBV10-3 and TRBJ2-1, with 8 bases lining up with TRBD1. Germline loops: CDR1 ENHRY, CDR2 SYGVKD. V lost 8 bases, J lost 6 bases, and 12 bases stayed unmatched. This CDR3 contains 15 residues. In nucleotides, the CDR3 is TGTGCCATCCAGGACAGGGTGGAGGGTAGCAATGAGCAGTTCTTC. Translated, it gives CAIQDRVEGSNEQFF.

The gene calls are TRBV5-6 and TRBJ2-3; 10 nucleotides agree with TRBD2. Germline CDR1 SGHDT, CDR2 YYEEEE. V was pared by 3 bases and J by 3 bases, with 7 bases of the junction left unmatched. The CDR3 consists of 16 residues. The CDR3 bases are TGTGCCAGCAGCTCACCAGCGGGGGGGGAAACAGATACGCAGTATTTT. Amino acid sequence: CASSSPAGGETDTQYF.

The rearrangement joins TRBV4-1 to TRBJ1-1; D not resolved. CDR1 and CDR2 (germline): MGHRA, YSYEKL. V lost 2 bases and J lost 3, with 16 bases in between. CDR3 length equals 16 residues. CDR3 DNA: TGCGCCAGCAGCCAATATATTGCACATGGGTACACTGAAGCTTTCTTT. It yields the protein CASSQYIAHGYTEAFF.

This chain joins TRBV7-2 and TRBJ2-4; D unclear. The CDR3 covers 15 residues. Per germline, CDR1 SGHTA and CDR2 FQGNSA. The V gene lost 2 bases and the J gene lost 6 bases, with 14 bases spanning the gap. The CDR3: CASSLSSASLNIQYF. In DNA, the CDR3 is TGTGCCAGCAGCTTATCGTCCGCGAGCCTAAACATTCAGTACTTC.

This clonotype occurred a few times. The gene calls are TRBV7-2 and TRBJ2-7; D is unclear. Germline V CDR1 and CDR2: SGHTA, FQGNSA. V was trimmed by 2 bases and J by 0 bases, leaving 5 bases between them. The CDR3 is 13 amino acids. CDR3 protein: CASSLSYSYEQYF. In nucleotides, the CDR3 is TGTGCCAGCAGCTTATCCTACTCCTACGAGCAGTACTTC.

The chain carries TRBV28 and TRBJ1-2; no definite D call. Trimming took off 2 bases at V and 12 bases at J, with 13 bases between the two ends. The CDR3 has 12 residues. Germline CDR1 and CDR2: MDHEN and SYDVKM. This CDR3 is CASSLSSRAHTF. The CDR3 DNA sequence: TGTGCCAGCAGTTTAAGTTCAAGGGCCCACACCTTC.

There are a few counts of this clonotype. The rearrangement uses TRBV5-1 and TRBJ2-1; D unresolved. Germline assignment: CDR1 SGHRS and CDR2 YFSETQ. Trimming pared 7 bases from V and 4 bases from J, leaving 12 bases between. The CDR3 runs to 13 residues. The CDR3 loop reads CASGTRQYNEQFF. CDR3 coding DNA: TGCGCCAGCGGAACCCGACAATACAATGAGCAGTTCTTC.

This clonotype was recorded a few times. V usage is TRBV20-1 and J usage is TRBJ2-5; TRBD2 aligns across 10 bases. Germline CDR1 DFQATT, CDR2 SNEGSKA (reference sequence). This CDR3 comprises 15 residues. The V segment lost 2 bases and the J segment 5 bases; nucleotides outside the gene matches: 8. CDR3 coding DNA: TGCAGTGCTAGACCTAGCGGGAGTCCCGGGGAGACCCAGTACTTC. Its translation is CSARPSGSPGETQYF.

This clonotype appeared many times. The chain recombines TRBV18 with TRBJ2-7; a possible D gene is TRBD1 (7 bases). Germline CDR1 KGHSH, CDR2 LQKENI. This CDR3 contains 16 residues. V was shortened by 2 bases and J by 3 bases, with 17 bases between the two germline ends. The CDR3 DNA sequence: TGTGCCAGCTCACCAAGTAGCAGGGGGGTCTACTACGAGCAGTACTTC. Its protein product is CASSPSSRGVYYEQYF. The variable domain in full, with the rest retrieved from reference TRBV18 and TRBJ2-7, is NAGVMQNPRHLVRRRGQEARLRCSPMKGHSHVYWYRQLPEEGLKFMVYLQKENIIDESGMPKERFSAEFPKEGPSILRIQQVVRGDSAAYFCASSPSSRGVYYEQYFGPGTRLTVT.

There are a few counts of this clonotype. The CDR3 region has the DNA TGTGCCATCAGTGAGTATCTGTCTAGGGGCACAGATACGCAGTATTTT. Translated, it gives CAISEYLSRGTDTQYF. The chain couples TRBV10-3 to TRBJ2-3; D remains ambiguous. The CDR3 loop spans 16 amino acids. Germline values: CDR1 ENHRY, CDR2 SYGVKD. Trimming shortened V by 1 base and J by 1 base, and 12 bases separated the two germline ends.